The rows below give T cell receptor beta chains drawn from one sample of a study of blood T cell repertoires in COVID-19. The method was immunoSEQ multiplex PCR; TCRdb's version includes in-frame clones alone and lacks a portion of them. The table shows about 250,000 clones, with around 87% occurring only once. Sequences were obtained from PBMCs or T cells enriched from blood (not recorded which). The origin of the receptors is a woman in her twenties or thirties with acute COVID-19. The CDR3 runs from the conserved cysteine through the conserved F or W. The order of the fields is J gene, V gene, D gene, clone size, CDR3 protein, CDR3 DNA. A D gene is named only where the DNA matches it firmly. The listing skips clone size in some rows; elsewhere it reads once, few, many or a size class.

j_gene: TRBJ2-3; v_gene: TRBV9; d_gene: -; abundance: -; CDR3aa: CASSVTADTDTQYF; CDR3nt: TGTGCCAGCAGCGTGACAGCCGACACAGATACGCAGTATTTT
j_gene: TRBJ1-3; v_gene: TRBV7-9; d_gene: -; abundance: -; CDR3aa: CASSTRETGNTIYF; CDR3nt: TGTGCCAGCAGCACCAGGGAAACTGGAAACACCATATATTTT
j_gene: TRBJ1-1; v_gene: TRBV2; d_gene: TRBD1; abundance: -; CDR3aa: CANPGTENTEAFF; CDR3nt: TGTGCCAACCCCGGGACAGAAAACACTGAAGCTTTCTTT
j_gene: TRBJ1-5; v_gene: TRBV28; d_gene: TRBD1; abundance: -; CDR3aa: CASSSQDRANQPQHF; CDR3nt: TGTGCCAGCAGTTCCCAGGACAGGGCAAATCAGCCCCAGCATTTT
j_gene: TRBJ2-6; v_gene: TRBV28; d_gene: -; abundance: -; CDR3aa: CASSFRGSGANVLTF; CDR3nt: TGTGCCAGCAGTTTTAGGGGCTCCGGGGCCAACGTCCTGACTTTC
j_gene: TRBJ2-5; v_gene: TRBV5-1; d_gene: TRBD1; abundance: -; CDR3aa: CASSSGQVETQYF; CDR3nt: TGCGCCAGCAGCTCCGGACAGGTTGAGACCCAGTACTTC
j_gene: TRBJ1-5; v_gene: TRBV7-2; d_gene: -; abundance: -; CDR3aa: CASSLTGSRYSNQPQHF; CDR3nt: TGTGCCAGCAGCTTGACCGGGAGCAGATATAGCAATCAGCCCCAGCATTTT
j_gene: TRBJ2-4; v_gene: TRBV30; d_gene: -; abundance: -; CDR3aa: CAWSVTGRDIQYF; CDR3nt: TGTGCCTGGAGTGTAACAGGGCGGGACATTCAGTACTTC
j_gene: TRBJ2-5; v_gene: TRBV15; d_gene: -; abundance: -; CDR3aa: CATRPRGALQETQYF; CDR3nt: TGTGCCACAAGACCCAGGGGGGCCCTACAAGAGACCCAGTACTTC
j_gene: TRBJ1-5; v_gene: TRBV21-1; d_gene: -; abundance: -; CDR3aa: CASRRLGQYSNQPQHF; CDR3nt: TGTGCCAGCAGGAGACTGGGACAGTATAGCAATCAGCCCCAGCATTTT
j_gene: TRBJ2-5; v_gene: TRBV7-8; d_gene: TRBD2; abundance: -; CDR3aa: CASSLNSGGLVETQYF; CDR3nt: TGTGCCAGCAGCTTAAATAGCGGGGGGCTGGTGGAGACCCAGTACTTC
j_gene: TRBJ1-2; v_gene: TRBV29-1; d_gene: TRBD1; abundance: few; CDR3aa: CSVDRTGVLGGYTF; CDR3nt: TGCAGCGTTGATCGGACAGGGGTCCTAGGAGGCTACACCTTC
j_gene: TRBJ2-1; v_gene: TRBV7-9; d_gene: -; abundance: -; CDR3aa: CASSLEGNRVNEQFF; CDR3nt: TGTGCCAGCAGCTTAGAAGGTAACAGGGTCAATGAGCAGTTCTTC
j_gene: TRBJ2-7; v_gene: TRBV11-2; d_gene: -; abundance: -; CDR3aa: CASSLDSSYEQYF; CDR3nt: TGTGCCAGCAGCCTTGACAGCTCCTACGAGCAGTACTTC
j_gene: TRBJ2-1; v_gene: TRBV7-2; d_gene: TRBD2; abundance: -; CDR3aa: CASSRDRTSGGNEQFF; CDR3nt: TGTGCCAGCAGCAGAGATAGGACTAGCGGGGGCAATGAGCAGTTCTTC
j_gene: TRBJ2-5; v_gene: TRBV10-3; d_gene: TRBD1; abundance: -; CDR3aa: CAIRAGQGVETQYF; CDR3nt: TGTGCCATCAGGGCGGGACAGGGAGTGGAGACCCAGTACTTC
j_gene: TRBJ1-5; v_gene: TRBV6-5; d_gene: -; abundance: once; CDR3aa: CASRRRGGSQPQHF; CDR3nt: TGTGCCAGCCGGCGAAGGGGGGGTTCCCAGCCCCAGCATTTT
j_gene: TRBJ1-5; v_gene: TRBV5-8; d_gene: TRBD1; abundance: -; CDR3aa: CASSSDRDQPQHF; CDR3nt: TGTGCCAGCAGTTCCGACAGGGATCAGCCCCAGCATTTT